This entry describes one TCR beta chain. Antigen: not known. Libraries were prepared by immunoSEQ multiplex PCR; TCRdb keeps only in-frame clonotypes and omits some of them. This sample yields 150,000 to 200,000 clones, of which 70% to 90% are seen a single time; around 4.6% belongs to the top ten. This entry is derived from a study of lymphopenia after photon versus proton radiotherapy. Study findings and constraints: Better survival with proton therapy was suggested as possible, not demonstrated. Post-nadir diversity loss with photons came from oligoclonal expansion, particularly CD8+ Temra cells. Relative stability marked proton patients; photon patients lost diversity and naive cells. Post-nadir TCR diversity decline inversely tracked overall survival among those who died.

The TCR was taken from a man in his fifties with gastric cancer. The material sequenced was peripheral blood, taken from a patient treated with photon-based radiotherapy.

The CDR3 reads CASSLLPGQGKSNNQPQHF. The CDR3 DNA reads as TGTGCCAGCAGTTTATTACCCGGACAGGGGAAGAGTAACAATCAGCCCCAGCATTTT. The V gene is TRBV27, the J gene TRBJ1-5; 9 bases are shared with TRBD1. V lost 1 base to trimming and J lost 3 bases; unmatched junction nucleotides: 13. The CDR3 is 19 residues long. The V gene's germline CDR1 is MNHEY and CDR2 SMNVEV (reference sequence).